This T cell receptor beta chain originates from a study of T cells expressing NK-cell markers (dated by TCRdb to the early 2020s). Some background on the complete study: Under ten donors provided sorted CD3+CD56+NKG2C+, CD3+CD56+NKG2C- and CD3+CD56-NKG2C+ T-cell subsets, whose TCR beta-chain repertoires were profiled. Of the eight sequenced donors, seven were found to be HCMV-seropositive and one was found to be HCMV-seronegative. The study sequenced eight donors, all healthy volunteers chosen at random: three men and five women. The libraries were sequenced on Illumina HiSeq 2000/2500, MiSeq or NextSeq, producing 2 x 150 bp reads.

Broad study findings and their caveats: For over five donors, the dominant CD3+CD56+NKG2C+ clonotypes were among the top 10 CD8+ clonotypes and accounted for 1.0-7.0% of CD8+ T cells. Those dominant clonotypes were again the most abundant among CD3+CD56-NKG2C+ cells in several donors, at about 28.3-65%. It remained unclear whether the expanded NKG2C-expressing T cell clones were specific for HCMV antigens.

In regard to this clonotype: Its antigen is still unknown.

The CDR3 numbers 16 residues from cysteine through phenylalanine. No coding sequence is recorded. A commercial ELISA kit detecting HCMV-specific IgG in serum was used to determine HCMV serostatus. Ficoll density gradient centrifugation was used to isolate peripheral blood mononuclear cells from blood. The run used an Illumina HiSeq 2000. 5'RACE template switching, by which a universal primer site and unique molecular identifiers were added, was used to make TCR beta cDNA libraries. cDNA synthesis was primed from the TCR beta constant segment and was followed by two successive PCR amplification steps. The original pipeline was this. MIGEC was used to demultiplex reads and group the reads by UMI, and MiTCR was used to assemble and quantify clonotypes. To remove erroneous sequences, TCR cDNA sequences were retained only when supported by two or more reads. The tcR package was used for downstream repertoire analysis, and clonotypes were matched between fractions using CDR3 nucleotide sequence together with V segment. Antigen specificity was annotated against VDJdb with VDJmatch, allowing one amino acid substitution in CDR3. TCRdb reprocessed the reads into one record per CDR3 protein sequence, lacking DNA. The authors' filters were not applied to this entry. The table held for this sample gives 550,000 to 600,000 distinct CDR3 sequences. Together, the top ten hold 3.5% to 4.5% of the sample.

The material sequenced was blood T cells: a sorted CD56 or NKG2C T cell subset, CD4+ or CD8+ T cells, or bulk PBMC T cells (not recorded which). The TCR sequence derives from a man between 18 and 29 years old in good health. Donor details come from another sample of the same person, matched by shared clones. The rearrangement joined TRBV12-3 or TRBV12-4 to TRBJ1-3. The CDR3 reads CASSLLGMGTGNTIYF.